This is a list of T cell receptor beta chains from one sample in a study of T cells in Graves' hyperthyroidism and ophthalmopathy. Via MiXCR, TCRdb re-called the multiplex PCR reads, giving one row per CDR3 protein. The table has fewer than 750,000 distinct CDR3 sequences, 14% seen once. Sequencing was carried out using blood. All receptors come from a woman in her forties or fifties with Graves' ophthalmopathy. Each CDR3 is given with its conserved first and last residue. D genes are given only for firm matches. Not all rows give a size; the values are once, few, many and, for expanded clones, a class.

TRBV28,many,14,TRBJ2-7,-,TGTGCCAGCAGTTTAACGGGCGACACCTACGAGCAGTACTTC,CASSLTGDTYEQYF
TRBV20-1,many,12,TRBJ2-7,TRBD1,TGCAGTGCTAGGGACAGGGCCTACGAGCAGTACTTC,CSARDRAYEQYF
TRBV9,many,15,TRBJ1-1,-,TGTGCCAGCAGCGTAGAGGCAGGGGCGTGGACTGAAGCTTTCTTT,CASSVEAGAWTEAFF
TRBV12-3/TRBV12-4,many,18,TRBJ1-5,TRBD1,TGTGCCAGCAGTTCCCCGACAGGGCGAGGGTATAGCAATCAGCCCCAGCATTTT,CASSSPTGRGYSNQPQHF
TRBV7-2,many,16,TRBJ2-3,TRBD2,TGTGCCAGCAGCTTTACGCTAGCGGGAGGCACAGATACGCAGTATTTT,CASSFTLAGGTDTQYF
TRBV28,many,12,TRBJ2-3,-,TGTGCCAGCATGGACAGCACAGATACGCAGTATTTT,CASMDSTDTQYF
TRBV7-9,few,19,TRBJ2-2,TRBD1,TGTGCCAGCAGCTATCCGCCGGGACAGGGGAGCGGGGCTTCCGGGGAGCTGTTTTTT,CASSYPPGQGSGASGELFF
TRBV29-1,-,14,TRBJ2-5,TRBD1,TGCAGCGTTCCCGGGACAGGCCCCGGGGAGACCCAGTACTTC,CSVPGTGPGETQYF
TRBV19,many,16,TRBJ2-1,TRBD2,TGTGCCAGTACCTACATGGCGGGAGGAAAATTCAATGAGCAGTTCTTC,CASTYMAGGKFNEQFF
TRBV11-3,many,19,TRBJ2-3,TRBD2,TGTGCCAGCAGCTTAGATGAACGGGAGGGCCCTTGGTGCACAGATACGCAGTATTTT,CASSLDEREGPWCTDTQYF
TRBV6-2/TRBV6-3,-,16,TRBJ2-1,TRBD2,TGTGCCAGCAGCCGTAAGACTAGCGGCAACTACAATGAGCAGTTCTTC,CASSRKTSGNYNEQFF
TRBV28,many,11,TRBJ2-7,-,TGTGCCAGCAGCGATTTGGACGAGCAGTACTTC,CASSDLDEQYF
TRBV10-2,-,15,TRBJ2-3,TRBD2,TGCGCCAGCAGAGAACCGGGAGGGCCAACAGATACGCAGTATTTT,CASREPGGPTDTQYF
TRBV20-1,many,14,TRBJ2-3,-,TGCAGTGCTAGAGATCCGTATAGCACAGATACGCAGTATTTT,CSARDPYSTDTQYF
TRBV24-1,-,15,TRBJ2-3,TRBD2,TGTGCCAGCCGTTTGGTGAGCGGGAGGGCAGATACGCAGTATTTT,CASRLVSGRADTQYF
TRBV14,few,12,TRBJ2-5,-,TGTGCCAGCAGTCCTCTTTCAGAGACCCAGTACTTC,CASSPLSETQYF
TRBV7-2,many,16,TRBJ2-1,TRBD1,TGTGCCAGCAGCTCCAGGACAGGGGACTCCTACAATGAGCAGTTCTTC,CASSSRTGDSYNEQFF
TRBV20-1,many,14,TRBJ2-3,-,TGCAGTGCTACTCGACTAAGCCGGGCAGATACGCAGTATTTT,CSATRLSRADTQYF
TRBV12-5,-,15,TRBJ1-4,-,TGTGCTAGTGGTTCCCAGCGGGGGCTGAATGAAAAACTGTTTTTT,CASGSQRGLNEKLFF
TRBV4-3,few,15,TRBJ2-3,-,TGCGCCAGCAGCTCCGGGACTCGTGACGCAGATACGCAGTATTTT,CASSSGTRDADTQYF
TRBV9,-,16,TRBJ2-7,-,TGTGCCAGCAGCCCCCGGCAGGGCTTTAGCTCCTACGAGCAGTACTTC,CASSPRQGFSSYEQYF
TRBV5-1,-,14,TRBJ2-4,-,TGCGCCAGCAGCTCAAGCGGGTGGATCAACATTCAGTACTTC,CASSSSGWINIQYF
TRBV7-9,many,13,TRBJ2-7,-,TGTGCCAGCAGCTTACAGGACGGCTACGAGCAGTACTTC,CASSLQDGYEQYF
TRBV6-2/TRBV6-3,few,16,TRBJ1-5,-,TGTGCCAGCAGTTACTGGTGGGTAGGGGAACCCAAGCCCCAGCATTTT,CASSYWWVGEPKPQHF
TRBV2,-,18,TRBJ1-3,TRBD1,TGTGCCAGCAGACTCACCGGGGACAGAAAGTTTTCTGGAAACACCATATATTTT,CASRLTGDRKFSGNTIYF
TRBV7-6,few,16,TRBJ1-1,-,TGTGCCAGCAGCATAACCGGGACACGGATGGACACTGAAGCTTTCTTT,CASSITGTRMDTEAFF
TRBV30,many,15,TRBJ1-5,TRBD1,TGTGCCTGGAGTGTGGGGACAGCGTTCAATCAGCCCCAGCATTTT,CAWSVGTAFNQPQHF
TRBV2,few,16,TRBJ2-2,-,TGTGCCAGCAGTCAACCCATCCAGGGGCGAACCGGAGTGTTGTTTTTT,CASSQPIQGRTGVLFF
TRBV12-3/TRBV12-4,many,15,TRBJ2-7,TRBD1,TGTGCCAGCAGTCCGGACAGGGCGCGGATCTACGAGCAGTACTTC,CASSPDRARIYEQYF
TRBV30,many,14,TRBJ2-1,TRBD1,TGTGCCTGGACTACGGGACAGGGGTACAATGAGCAGTTCTTC,CAWTTGQGYNEQFF
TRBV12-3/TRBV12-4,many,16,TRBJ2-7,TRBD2,TGTGCCAGCAGTTCCGGGACTAGCGGGAGGGCCTACGAGCAGTACTTC,CASSSGTSGRAYEQYF
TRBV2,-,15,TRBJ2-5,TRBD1,TGTGCCAGCAGCGACAGGGCTCAGTCGCAAGAGACCCAGTACTTC,CASSDRAQSQETQYF
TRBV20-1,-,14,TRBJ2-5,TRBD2,TGCAGTGCTATTCGGGAGGGCCCTGGGGAGACCCAGTACTTC,CSAIREGPGETQYF
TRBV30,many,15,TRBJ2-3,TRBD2,TGTGCCTGGAGTGTACTAGCGGGTAGCACAGATACGCAGTATTTT,CAWSVLAGSTDTQYF
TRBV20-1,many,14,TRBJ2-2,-,TGCAGTGCTAGAGATCCTAGCATCACCGGGGAGCTGTTTTTT,CSARDPSITGELFF
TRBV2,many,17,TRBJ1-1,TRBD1,TGTGCCAGCAGTGACGACCAGGGGGTACGTGTGAACACTGAAGCTTTCTTT,CASSDDQGVRVNTEAFF
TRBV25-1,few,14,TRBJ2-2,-,TGTACCAGCACTACAGTCGCGAACACCGGGGAGCTGTTTTTT,CTSTTVANTGELFF
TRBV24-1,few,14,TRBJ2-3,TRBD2,TGTGCCACCAGTAATCAGGGACTAACAGATACGCAGTATTTT,CATSNQGLTDTQYF
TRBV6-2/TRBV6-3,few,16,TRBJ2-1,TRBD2,TGTGCCAGCAGTTTGAGCGGGAGCCCCGCATACAATGAGCAGTTCTTC,CASSLSGSPAYNEQFF
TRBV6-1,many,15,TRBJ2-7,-,TGTGCCAGCAGTGAATCGATCGGCACCCCCTACGAGCAGTACTTC,CASSESIGTPYEQYF
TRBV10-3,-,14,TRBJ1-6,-,TGTGCCACCAGTGATGGGGGTCGGAATTCACCCCTCCACTTT,CATSDGGRNSPLHF
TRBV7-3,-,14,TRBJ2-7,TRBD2,TGTGCCAGCAGCAAACTAGCGGGTACCTACGAGCAGTACTTC,CASSKLAGTYEQYF
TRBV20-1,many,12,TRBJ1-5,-,TGCAGTGCCAGGACAGGCAATCAGCCCCAGCATTTT,CSARTGNQPQHF
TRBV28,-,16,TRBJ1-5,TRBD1,TGTGCCAGCAGTTGGGAGGGACAGGGCCAAGATCAGCCCCAGCATTTT,CASSWEGQGQDQPQHF